What follows describes a single T cell receptor (beta chain). Its antigen is unknown. The data belong to a study of OX40 agonist ivuxolimab in advanced cancers. Regarding the study as a whole: Averaging showed that CD8+ T cells had more expanded clones than CD4+ did. Clonal expansion was among the lowest in partial responders at 0.1-3.0 mg/kg, especially CD8+.

The CDR3 covers 15 residues. Germline assignment: CDR1 MGHRA and CDR2 YSYEKL. J was trimmed by 3 bases and V by 0 bases; bases with no gene match: 4. The table came from immunoSEQ multiplex PCR; TCRdb's copy has only in-frame clones and leaves some out. The table includes 100,000 to 130,000 clones, 85% to 95% detected once. The sequencing used CD4+ or CD8+ T cells sorted from blood, collected in a trial of the OX40 agonist ivuxolimab. V and J are TRBV4-1 and TRBJ1-2; the match to TRBD1 covers 7 bases. The receptor comes from an adult with an advanced solid tumor such as melanoma, head and neck, liver or kidney cancer. As DNA, the CDR3 is TGCGCCAGCAGCCAAGATGCAGGGGGGGACTATGGCTACACCTTC. Translation: CASSQDAGGDYGYTF.